This T cell receptor beta chain appears in the sequencing data of a study of T cell changes during pregnancy in multiple sclerosis. This clone was counted a few times. Between the trimmed V and J ends, which lost 4 bases and 0 bases, there was a span of 9 bases. The CDR3 extends over 13 amino acids. The germline V gene encodes CDR1 GTSNPN and CDR2 SVGIG (reference sequence). Sequencing used immunoSEQ multiplex PCR; TCRdb keeps in-frame clones, though not all of them. The sample holds roughly 99,000 clones; roughly nine tenths are singletons and the top ten take more than 2%. This receptor was obtained from a female donor in good health, enrolled as a control in a pregnancy study. The sequences come from peripheral blood, collected after pregnancy. The V call is TRBV30, the J call TRBJ1-1; possible D gene TRBD1, 5 bases. CDR3 protein: CAWKKGMNTEAFF. The CDR3 region has the DNA TGTGCCTGGAAAAAGGGGATGAACACTGAAGCTTTCTTT. Together with reference TRBV30 and TRBJ1-1, the CDR3 gives the full variable domain: SQTIHQWPATLVQPVGSPLSLECTVEGTSNPNLYWYRQAAGRGLQLLFYSVGIGQISSEVPQNLSASRPQDRQFILSSKKLLLSDSGFYLCAWKKGMNTEAFFGQGTRLTVV.